This TCR beta chain was sequenced for a study of identifying expanded T cells in peripheral blood. During the collection period, no donor immune events like infections were recorded. CDR1 is SGHTA and CDR2 is FQGNSA in the germline V gene. Trimming pared 1 base from V and 4 bases from J, leaving 5 bases between. The CDR3 consists of 14 residues. Profiling relied on immunoSEQ multiplex PCR, and the TCRdb table lists in-frame clones only, not all of them. The sample has approximately 75,000 clones, around 90% seen once. V and J are TRBV7-2 and TRBJ2-6; no firm D call. Sequencing was done on a sample of blood. This clonotype was sampled from a person aged 18-70 years in good health. The CDR3 DNA sequence: TGTGCCAGCAGCTTAGATGCGGGGGCCAACGTCCTGACTTTC. The encoded protein is CASSLDAGANVLTF.